The sequence of this T cell receptor (beta chain) was determined in a study of human T cells and chemical hapten exposure (dated by TCRdb to 2020 to 2023). Regarding the research as a whole: For sensitization, 2% DPC in acetone was applied to a roughly 2 cm by roughly 2 cm area of upper inner arm skin. The libraries were sequenced as a pool, and the TCR yield per sample differed mostly because of small variations in library volumes within the pool. Blood samples were taken from patients before sensitization (week 0) and at 2, 6 and about 24 weeks after DPC sensitization. Patch testing was performed on the upper back with Finn chambers containing 0.01% DPC, and the patch tests were scored after 6 days according to International Contact Dermatitis Research Group standards. Most of the patients in the cohort were female, and the cohort covered alopecia areata with under or over 50% scalp involvement, alopecia totalis and alopecia universalis. Roughly 30 alopecia patients provided blood for TCR sequencing at one to four time points (pre-sensitization, 2, 6 and 24 weeks). This study followed changes in the peripheral blood TCR repertoire in vivo during primary and secondary sensitization of alopecia patients to the hapten diphenylcyclopropenone (DPC). Throughout the roughly 23-week study period, patients were also given weekly therapeutic DPC doses on the scalp. Overall results and qualifications from the work: No change with DPC sensitization was found in the number of TCRs above 1 in 1000 frequency, and no evidence of global repertoire structure alterations was found. After repeated subsampling, the strength of the expansion versus patch-test correlation and the threshold at which it became significant changed. Patch test score correlated positively with the number of PT1 expanded TCRs, reaching significance at thresholds 8, 16 and 32 but not at 4. Because every patient had alopecia, a presumed autoimmune disease, the patients' immune response might differ from that of healthy individuals. Compared with pre-sensitization or healthy control sets, expanded TCRs formed significantly more large CDR3 similarity clusters, which is consistent with antigen-driven responses.

The V end gives up 5 bases and the J end 14 bases, leaving 24 bases in the junction not matched to a gene. Reading from cysteine to phenylalanine, the CDR3 counts 19 amino acids. Only the CDR3 part of the read is kept: 57 bases, read in frame from the first base. As to this clonotype: This receptor's antigen is unknown. Per-base qualities were not stored, and no clone one base away is much larger.

The sample's time point, from its label and the paper: patch test 1, 2 weeks after DPC sensitization. The label giving this sample's treatment or condition can be read as: therapeutic diphenylcyclopropenone sensitization with weekly scalp DPC. Blood at each patch-test visit was drawn before the patch test was applied. To be eligible, patients had to be aged 18 to 70, diagnosed with alopecia and judged suitable for DPC therapy, while pregnant patients were excluded. Total RNA was extracted from unfractionated whole blood that had been collected in Tempus Blood RNA tubes. Libraries were made using RACE. The instrument was a NextSeq 500. During library preparation, unique molecular identifiers were attached to individual cDNA molecules so that TCRs could be counted quantitatively and reproducibly. Both TCR alpha and TCR beta chains were sequenced from each blood RNA sample. As for how the authors treated the data: The median number of TCRs per sample was around 96,000, ranging from roughly 23,224 to 690,600. The Decombinator software suite was used to annotate V, J and CDR3 in the TCR reads. To make PS versus PT1 abundance plots, every sample was subsampled to the same number of TCRs (28,000). Expanded TCRs were defined as absent before sensitization and observed at least eight times at the 2-week time point. In-frame beta chains were kept once TCRdb had trimmed the public reads at Q25 with fastp and called clones with MiXCR. Identical CDR3 protein sequences are pooled into one entry, listed with their most common genes and DNA. In this record, the V and J calls reflect TCRdb's handling and not the investigators' own analysis. The sample includes some 200,000 distinct CDR3 sequences, with approximately 20% observed a single time. Of the sample, approximately 6.7% is held by the ten largest clones.

The V and J genes are TRBV12-3 or TRBV12-4 and TRBJ2-3, with 14 junctional bases fitting TRBD2. This receptor was obtained from a woman aged 50 to 60 with alopecia areata. Some clones in this sample may be carry-over from other donors' samples. Sequencing used whole blood, obtained in connection with sensitization to the hapten diphenylcyclopropenone (DPC). The DNA sequence is TGTGCCAGCAGTCCTTATCCGGTCACGACTAGCGGGAGGGGAGGGGTCAGGTATTTT. Translated, it reads CASSPYPVTTSGRGGVRYF.